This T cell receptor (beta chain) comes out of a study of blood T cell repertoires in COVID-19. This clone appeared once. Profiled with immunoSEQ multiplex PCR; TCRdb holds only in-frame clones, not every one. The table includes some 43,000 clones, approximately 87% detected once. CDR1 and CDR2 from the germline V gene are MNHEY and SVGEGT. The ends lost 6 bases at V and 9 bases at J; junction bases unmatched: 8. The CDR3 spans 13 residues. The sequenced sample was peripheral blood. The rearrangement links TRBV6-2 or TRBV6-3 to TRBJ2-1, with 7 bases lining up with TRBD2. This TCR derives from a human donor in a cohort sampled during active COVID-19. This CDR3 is CASSETGGGEQFF. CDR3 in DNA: TGTGCCAGCAGCGAAACGGGGGGTGGTGAGCAGTTCTTC.